The T cell receptor (beta chain) under discussion was sequenced for a study of T cell responses to AZD1222 COVID-19 vaccine. Clones were sequenced by immunoSEQ multiplex PCR, and TCRdb holds only the in-frame ones, with some missing. The data hold tens of thousands of clones, with 80% observed a single time. The study, taken as a whole, reports: Spike-wide coverage was observed for vaccine-associated CD4 TCRs, with dominant responses at 160-218 and 743-854.

In regard to this clone: Its antigen is not known.

Deletions cut 4 bases from V and 8 bases from J, with 8 bases between. CDR3 size: 11 residues. The TCR sequence derives from an adult in good health. V is TRBV12-3 or TRBV12-4 and J is TRBJ1-2; D remains ambiguous. The source was peripheral blood, collected on day 0 of AZD1222 vaccination. In DNA form, the CDR3 reads TGTGCCAGCAGTTCATTTGAGGGCTACACCTTC. Amino acid sequence: CASSSFEGYTF.